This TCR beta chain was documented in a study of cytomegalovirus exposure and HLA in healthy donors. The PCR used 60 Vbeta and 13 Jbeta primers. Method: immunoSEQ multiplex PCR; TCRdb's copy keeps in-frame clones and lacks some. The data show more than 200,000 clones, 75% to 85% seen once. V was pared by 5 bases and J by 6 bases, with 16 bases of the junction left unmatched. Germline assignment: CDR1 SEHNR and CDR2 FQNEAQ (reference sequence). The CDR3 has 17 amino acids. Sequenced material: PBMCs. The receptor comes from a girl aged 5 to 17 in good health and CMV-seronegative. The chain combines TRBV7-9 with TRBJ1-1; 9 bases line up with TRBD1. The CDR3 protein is CASSDRTGAVGIAEAFF. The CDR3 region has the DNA TGTGCCAGCAGCGACCGGACAGGGGCGGTGGGTATAGCTGAAGCTTTCTTT.